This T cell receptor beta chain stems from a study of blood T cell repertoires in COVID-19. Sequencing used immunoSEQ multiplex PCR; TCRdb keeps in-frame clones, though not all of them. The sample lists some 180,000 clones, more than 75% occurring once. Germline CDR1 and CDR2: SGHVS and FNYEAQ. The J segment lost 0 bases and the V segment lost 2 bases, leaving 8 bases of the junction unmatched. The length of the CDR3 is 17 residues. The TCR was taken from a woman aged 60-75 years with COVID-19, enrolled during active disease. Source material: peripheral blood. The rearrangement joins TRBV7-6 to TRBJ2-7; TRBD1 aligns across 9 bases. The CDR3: CASSLMSGTGSSYEQYF. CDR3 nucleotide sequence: TGTGCCAGCAGCTTAATGAGCGGGACAGGGAGCTCCTACGAGCAGTACTTC.